This T cell receptor (beta chain) was recovered during a study of CD8+CD57+ T cells in acquired aplastic anemia. The template used for profiling TCR beta VDJ and CDR3 was genomic DNA. TCRdb analysed the reads with MiXCR anew, one entry per CDR3 protein. The sample consists of roughly 120,000 distinct CDR3 sequences, approximately 61% of them appearing once. Per the germline V gene, CDR1 is LNHNV and CDR2 is YYDKDF (reference sequence). Trimming cost V 3 bases and J 0 bases, with 13 bases left between them. This CDR3 region has 16 residues. All patients picked for sequencing had shown, by flow cytometry, an expansion of CD8+CD57+ cells. As a group, the patients uniformly had severe acquired aplastic anemia.

The clonotype comes from a human donor with aplastic anemia. The chain links TRBV15 to TRBJ2-3; D not certain. Source material: sorted CD4+, CD8+, or CD8+CD57+ T cells (not recorded which) from PBMCs. The CDR3 DNA is TGTGCCACCAGCAGTGGTAGGAGATCTAGCACAGATACGCAGTATTTT. Amino acid sequence: CATSSGRRSSTDTQYF.